What follows are 21 T cell receptor beta chains derived from one specimen sequenced in a study of T cell repertoires in ileal Crohn's disease. Clones were read by immunoSEQ multiplex PCR, and TCRdb kept only the in-frame ones, dropping some. The data hold fewer than 20,000 clones, with 60% observed a single time. The sequenced sample was ileal tissue. The origin of the receptors is an adult with Crohn's disease.

The chain employs TRBV20-1 and TRBJ2-5; D gene uncertain. This CDR3 comprises 11 residues. Germline CDR1 and CDR2: DFQATT and SNEGSKA (reference sequence). Trimming removed 3 bases at V and 5 bases at J, with 7 bases between. CDR3: CSASVGETQYF. The CDR3 DNA sequence: TGCAGTGCTAGTGTCGGGGAGACCCAGTACTTC.

The chain uses TRBV15 and TRBJ2-5, with D possibly TRBD2 on 5 matching bases. The CDR3 is 13 residues long. Looked up from germline, CDR1 is LNHNV and CDR2 is YYDKDF (reference sequence). Trimming stripped 3 bases from V and 5 bases from J, with 10 bases between. For the CDR3, the DNA is TGTGCCACCAGCAGCGGGAAATGGGAGACCCAGTACTTC. This translates into CATSSGKWETQYF.

V is TRBV18 and J is TRBJ1-2; maybe TRBD1 (6 bases). This CDR3 region has 13 residues. CDR1 is KGHSH and CDR2 is LQKENI in the germline V gene. V shed 5 bases and J shed 2 bases, with 9 bases lying between them. In DNA form, the CDR3 reads TGTGCCAGCTCAACTGACAGGAACTATGGCTACACCTTC. This sequence encodes CASSTDRNYGYTF.

This clone turned up a few times. The CDR3 DNA reads as TGTGCCAGCAGCCAACAGATCTATGGCTACACCTTC. Translation gives CASSQQIYGYTF. The chain couples TRBV7-9 to TRBJ1-2; the D is unclear. The V end was cut by 5 bases, the J end by 4 bases, with 8 bases between. The CDR3 loop spans 12 amino acids. Germline V CDR1 and CDR2: SEHNR, FQNEAQ (reference sequence).

This clone showed up just a few times. The chain employs TRBV6-5 and TRBJ2-2, with TRBD1 identical over 9 bases. Unmatched junction bases numbered 1, after V lost 8 bases and J lost 3 bases. The germline CDR1 and CDR2 sequences are MNHEY and SVGAGI. This CDR3 has 13 residues. The CDR3 sequence: CASWTGDTGELFF. CDR3 bases: TGTGCCAGCTGGACAGGGGACACCGGGGAGCTGTTTTTT.

The J gene is TRBJ2-2, the V gene TRBV5-1; D is undetermined. CDR1 and CDR2 from the germline V gene are SGHRS and YFSETQ. With 2 bases removed from V and 1 base from J, the gap between germline ends came to 6 bases. This CDR3 is 14 amino acids long. The CDR3 loop is CASSLQMNTGELFF. DNA for the CDR3: TGCGCCAGCAGCTTACAGATGAACACCGGGGAGCTGTTTTTT.

This clone showed up just a few times. The chain links TRBV30 to TRBJ1-1; 7 nucleotides match TRBD1. The V gene end was trimmed by 8 bases and the J gene end by 4 bases; junction bases not matched to a gene: 7. Germline V lookup: CDR1 GTSNPN, CDR2 SVGIG (reference sequence). This CDR3 region has 12 residues. This CDR3 reads CAGDRDVTEAFF. The CDR3 region has the DNA TGTGCCGGCGACAGGGATGTCACTGAAGCTTTCTTT.

The CDR3 here is CASRFGGKSYEQYF. The CDR3 coding sequence is TGTGCCAGCAGGTTCGGGGGGAAGTCCTACGAGCAGTACTTC. The chain links TRBV6-7 to TRBJ2-7, with 7 bases lining up with TRBD2. TRBV6-7 is annotated as an ORF whose role is uncertain. After removal of 6 bases from V and 1 base from J, the junction contained 6 bases not matched to a gene. This CDR3 spans 14 amino acids.

V usage is TRBV5-4 and J usage is TRBJ1-1; perhaps TRBD1 as D (5 bases). The CDR3 spans 14 residues. V gave up 4 bases and J gave up 0 bases, with 10 bases separating them. Per germline, CDR1 SGHNT and CDR2 YYREEE (reference sequence). The CDR3 DNA follows: TGTGCCAGCAGCCCAGGGATTTTGAACACTGAAGCTTTCTTT. This encodes CASSPGILNTEAFF.

This clone has more than one count but fewer than ten. V is TRBV11-3 and J is TRBJ2-1; no firm D call. The CDR3 runs 13 residues. V shed 1 base and J shed 4 bases, with 5 bases lying between them. Germline values: CDR1 SGHNT, CDR2 YENEEA. The CDR3 DNA follows: TGTGCCAGCAGCTTAGGACTTTACAATGAGCAGTTCTTC. Protein: CASSLGLYNEQFF.

The V call is TRBV29-1, the J call TRBJ2-5; the D gene is possibly TRBD2 (5 bases). The end of the DNA fits TRBJ2-7 better, so the J call may be wrong. The length of the CDR3 is 10 residues. From germline, CDR1 is SQVTM and CDR2 ANQGSEA. CDR3 nucleotides: TGCAGCGTCGGGGAATACGAGCAGTACTTC. Translation gives CSVGEYEQYF.

This chain links TRBV27 with TRBJ1-5; 11 nucleotides align to TRBD1. This CDR3 has 19 amino acids. The V segment lost 4 bases and the J segment 0 bases; nucleotides outside the gene matches: 11. Germline V CDR1 and CDR2: MNHEY, SMNVEV (reference sequence). In DNA form, the CDR3 reads TGTGCCAGCAGTTCCCCCCCGGGACAGGGGGATGATAGCAATCAGCCCCAGCATTTT. Its translation: CASSSPPGQGDDSNQPQHF.

This clone has just a few counts. The V gene is TRBV14, the J gene TRBJ1-3; 8 bases line up with TRBD1. The ends lost 5 bases at V and 0 bases at J; junction bases unmatched: 6. Germline CDR1 is SGHDN and CDR2 is FVKESK. This CDR3 region has 16 residues. CDR3 nucleotide sequence: TGTGCCAGCAGCGGGAACAGGGGGTCCTCTGGAAACACCATATATTTT. Translated, it gives CASSGNRGSSGNTIYF.

This rearrangement joins TRBV29-1 to TRBJ2-3; D is possibly TRBD1 (6 bases). Trimming took 3 bases from V and 0 from J, leaving 10 bases between them. CDR1 and CDR2 (germline): SQVTM, ANQGSEA. The CDR3 is 14 residues long. The CDR3 nucleotides are TGCAGCGTTGAGTTCCAGGGGAGCACAGATACGCAGTATTTT. The encoded protein is CSVEFQGSTDTQYF.

The sample holds one count of this clone. The V call is TRBV30, the J call TRBJ1-2; D unclear. CDR3 length: 12 amino acids. CDR1 and CDR2 (germline): GTSNPN, SVGIG (reference sequence). The V end lost 2 bases, the J end lost 4 bases, and 8 bases lay between the germline ends. The CDR3 is CAWSPRGYGYTF. The CDR3 nucleotides are TGTGCCTGGAGTCCCCGGGGCTATGGCTACACCTTC.

The rearrangement uses TRBV28 and TRBJ2-7; D not certain. Deletions cut 5 bases from V and 2 bases from J, with 13 bases between. From germline, CDR1 is MDHEN and CDR2 SYDVKM. The CDR3 totals 14 residues. CDR3 DNA: TGTGCCAGCAGTAGACTGGGTCCCGCCTACGAGCAGTACTTC. As protein: CASSRLGPAYEQYF.

The rearrangement links TRBV21-1 to TRBJ1-2; the tabulated D call, TRBD1, remains unverified against the DNA. TRBV21-1 is tagged as a pseudogene. The CDR3 totals 14 residues. CDR3 DNA sequence: TGTGCCAGCAGCGCTCCGGGACAGGGGGCGTCTCGCACCTTC. The encoded protein is CASSAPGQGASRTF.

The J gene is TRBJ2-7, the V gene TRBV7-2, with 8 bases lining up with TRBD1. Germline CDR1 SGHTA, CDR2 FQGNSA. This CDR3 is built from 15 residues. Germline trimming cut 6 bases from V and 0 bases from J; bases unmatched to any gene: 7. CDR3 region: CASSYGDRISYEQYF. The DNA of the CDR3 is TGTGCCAGCAGTTATGGGGACAGGATCTCCTACGAGCAGTACTTC.

The CDR3 sequence is CASSLQTGELFF. The CDR3 nucleotides are TGTGCCAGCAGCTTACAGACCGGGGAGCTGTTTTTT. V usage is TRBV7-6 and J usage is TRBJ2-2, with D hard to call. V was trimmed by 2 bases and J by 5 bases, leaving 3 bases between them. Germline lookup yields CDR1 SGHVS and CDR2 FNYEAQ. There are 12 residues in the CDR3. The variable domain in full, with the rest retrieved from reference TRBV7-6 and TRBJ2-2, is GAGVSQSPRYKVTKRGQDVALRCDPISGHVSLYWYRQALGQGPEFLTYFNYEAQQDKSGLPNDRFSAERPEGSISTLTIQRTEQRDSAMYRCASSLQTGELFFGEGSRLTVL.

DNA of the CDR3: TGTGCCAGCAGCCTAGAGGGACAGGGGCCCTACGAGCAGTACTTC. Amino acid sequence: CASSLEGQGPYEQYF. The gene calls are TRBV7-6 and TRBJ2-7; 10 positions agree with TRBD1. The CDR3 is 15 residues long. CDR1 SGHVS and CDR2 FNYEAQ come from the germline V gene. After removal of 5 bases from V and 2 bases from J, the junction contained 6 bases not matched to a gene.

Note on this clone: Germline and junction disagree at one end, which may indicate a read error. The V call is TRBV4-1, the J call TRBJ1-4, with D unresolved. Per germline, CDR1 MGHRA and CDR2 YSYEKL. CDR3 length: 15 residues. The chain's CDR3 is CASSQDWQANEKLFF. CDR3 bases: TGCGCCAGCAGCCAAGATTGGCAGGCTAATGAAAAGCTGTTTTTT.